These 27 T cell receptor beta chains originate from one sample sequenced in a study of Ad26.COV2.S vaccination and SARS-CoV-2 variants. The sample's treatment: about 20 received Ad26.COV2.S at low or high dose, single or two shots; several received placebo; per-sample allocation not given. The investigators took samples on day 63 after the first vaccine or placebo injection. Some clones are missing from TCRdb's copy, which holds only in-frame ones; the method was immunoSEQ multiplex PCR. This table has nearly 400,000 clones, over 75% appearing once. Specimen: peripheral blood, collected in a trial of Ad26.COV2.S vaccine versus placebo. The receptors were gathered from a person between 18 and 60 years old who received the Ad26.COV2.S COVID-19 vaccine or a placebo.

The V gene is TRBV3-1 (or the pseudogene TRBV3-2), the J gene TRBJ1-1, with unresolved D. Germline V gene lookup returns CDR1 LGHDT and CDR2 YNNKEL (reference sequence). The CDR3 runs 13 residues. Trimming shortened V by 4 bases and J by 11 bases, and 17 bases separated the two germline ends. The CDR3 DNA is TGTGCCAGCAGCCCCAGTGGTTCAAAAGGGGCTTTCTTT. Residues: CASSPSGSKGAFF.

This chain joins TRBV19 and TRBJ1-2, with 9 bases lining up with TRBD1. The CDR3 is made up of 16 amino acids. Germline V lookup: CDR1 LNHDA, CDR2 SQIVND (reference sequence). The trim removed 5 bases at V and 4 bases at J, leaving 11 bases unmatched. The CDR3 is CASSVGTGNRGYGYTF. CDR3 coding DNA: TGTGCCAGTAGTGTCGGGACAGGGAATCGGGGCTATGGCTACACCTTC.

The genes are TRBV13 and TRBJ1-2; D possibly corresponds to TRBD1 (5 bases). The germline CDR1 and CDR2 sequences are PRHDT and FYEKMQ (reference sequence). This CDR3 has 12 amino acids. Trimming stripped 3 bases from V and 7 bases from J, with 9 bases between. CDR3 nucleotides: TGTGCCAGCAGCTTTGGGGGGAGTGGCTACACCTTC. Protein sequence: CASSFGGSGYTF.

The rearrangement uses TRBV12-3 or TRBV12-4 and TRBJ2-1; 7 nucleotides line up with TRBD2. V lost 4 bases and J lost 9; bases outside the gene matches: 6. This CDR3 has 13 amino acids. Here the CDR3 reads CASSWGRAGEQFF. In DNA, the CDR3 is TGTGCCAGCAGTTGGGGGAGGGCGGGTGAGCAGTTCTTC.

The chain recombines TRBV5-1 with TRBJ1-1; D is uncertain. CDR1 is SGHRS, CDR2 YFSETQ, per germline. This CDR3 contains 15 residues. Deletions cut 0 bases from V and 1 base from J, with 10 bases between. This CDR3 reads CASSLEVTGNTEAFF. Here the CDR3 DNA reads TGCGCCAGCAGCTTGGAGGTTACCGGGAACACTGAAGCTTTCTTT. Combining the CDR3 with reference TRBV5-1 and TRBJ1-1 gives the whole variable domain KAGVTQTPRYLIKTRGQQVTLSCSPISGHRSVSWYQQTPGQGLQFLFEYFSETQRNKGNFPGRFSGRQFSNSRSEMNVSTLELGDSALYLCASSLEVTGNTEAFFGQGTRLTVV.

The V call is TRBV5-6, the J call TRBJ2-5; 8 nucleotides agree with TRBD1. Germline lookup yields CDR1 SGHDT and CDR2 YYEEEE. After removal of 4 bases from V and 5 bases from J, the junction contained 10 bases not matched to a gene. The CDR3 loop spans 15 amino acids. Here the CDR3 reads CASSPKNRGYETQYF. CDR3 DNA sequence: TGTGCCAGCAGCCCGAAAAACAGGGGGTACGAGACCCAGTACTTC.

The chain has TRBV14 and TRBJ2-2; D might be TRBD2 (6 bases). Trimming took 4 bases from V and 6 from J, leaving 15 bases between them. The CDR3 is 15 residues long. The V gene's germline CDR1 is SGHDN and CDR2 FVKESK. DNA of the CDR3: TGTGCCAGCAGCCTATTCGGGAGCGTGGCCGGGGAGCTGTTTTTT. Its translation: CASSLFGSVAGELFF.

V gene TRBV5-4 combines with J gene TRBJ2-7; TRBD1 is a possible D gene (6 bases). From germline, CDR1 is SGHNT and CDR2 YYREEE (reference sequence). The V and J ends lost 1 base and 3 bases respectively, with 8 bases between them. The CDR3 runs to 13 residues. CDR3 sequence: CASSLRGNYEQYF. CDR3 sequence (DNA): TGTGCCAGCAGCTTGAGGGGGAACTACGAGCAGTACTTC.

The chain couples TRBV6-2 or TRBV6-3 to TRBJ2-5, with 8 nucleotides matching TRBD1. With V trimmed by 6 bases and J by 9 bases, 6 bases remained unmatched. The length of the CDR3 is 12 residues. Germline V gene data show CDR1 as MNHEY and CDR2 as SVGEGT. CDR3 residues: CASSRTDRAQYF. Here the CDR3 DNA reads TGTGCCAGCAGCCGGACGGACAGGGCCCAGTACTTC.

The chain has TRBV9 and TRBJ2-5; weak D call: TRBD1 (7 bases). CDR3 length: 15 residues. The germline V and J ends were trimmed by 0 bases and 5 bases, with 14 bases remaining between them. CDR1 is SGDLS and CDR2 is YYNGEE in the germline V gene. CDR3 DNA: TGTGCCAGCAGCGTAGGTGGAGGGGGCAAGGAGACCCAGTACTTC. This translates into CASSVGGGGKETQYF. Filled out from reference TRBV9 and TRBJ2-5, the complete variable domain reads DSGVTQTPKHLITATGQRVTLRCSPRSGDLSVYWYQQSLDQGLQFLIQYYNGEERAKGNILERFSAQQFPDLHSELNLSSLELGDSALYFCASSVGGGGKETQYFGPGTRLLVL.

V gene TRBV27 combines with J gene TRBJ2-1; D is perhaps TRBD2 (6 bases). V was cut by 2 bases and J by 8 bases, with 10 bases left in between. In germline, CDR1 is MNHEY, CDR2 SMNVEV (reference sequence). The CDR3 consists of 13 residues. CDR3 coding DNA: TGTGCCAGCAGTTTACTTGGAGGGGATGAGCAGTTCTTC. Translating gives CASSLLGGDEQFF.

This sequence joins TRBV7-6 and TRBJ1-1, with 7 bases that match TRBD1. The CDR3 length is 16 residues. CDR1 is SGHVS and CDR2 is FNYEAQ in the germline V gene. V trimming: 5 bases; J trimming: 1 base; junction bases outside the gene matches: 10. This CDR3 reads CASSPIRTGQNTEAFF. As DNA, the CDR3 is TGTGCCAGCAGCCCTATCCGGACAGGACAGAACACTGAAGCTTTCTTT.

CDR3 coding DNA: TGTGCCACCAGCAAGAAGGGAACTAGCGGGTACAATGAGCAGTTCTTC. Its protein product is CATSKKGTSGYNEQFF. The rearrangement uses TRBV24-1 and TRBJ2-1, with TRBD2 matching over 9 bases. Germline-derived CDR1 and CDR2 are KGHDR and SFDVKD. CDR3 length equals 16 residues. V lost 7 bases, J lost 4 bases, and 10 bases stayed unmatched.

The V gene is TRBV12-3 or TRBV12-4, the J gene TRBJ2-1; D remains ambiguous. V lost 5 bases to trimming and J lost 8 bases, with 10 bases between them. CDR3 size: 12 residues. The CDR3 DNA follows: TGTGCCAGCAGTCGTTCCGTCGATGAGCAGTTCTTC. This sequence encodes CASSRSVDEQFF.

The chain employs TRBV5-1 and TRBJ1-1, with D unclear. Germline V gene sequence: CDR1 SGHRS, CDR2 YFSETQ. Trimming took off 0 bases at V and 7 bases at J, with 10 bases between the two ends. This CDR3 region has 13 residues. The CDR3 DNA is TGCGCCAGCAGCTTGGGGGCAAGTGATGAAGCTTTCTTT. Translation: CASSLGASDEAFF.

For the CDR3, the DNA is TGTGCCAGCAGCTTGCGACCGGGACAGGGCGAGACCCAGTACTTC. Protein: CASSLRPGQGETQYF. The J gene is TRBJ2-5, the V gene TRBV7-2, with 9 bases aligning to TRBD1. CDR3 length equals 15 residues. Germline-derived CDR1 and CDR2 are SGHTA and FQGNSA. V lost 3 bases, J lost 5 bases, and 7 bases stayed unmatched.

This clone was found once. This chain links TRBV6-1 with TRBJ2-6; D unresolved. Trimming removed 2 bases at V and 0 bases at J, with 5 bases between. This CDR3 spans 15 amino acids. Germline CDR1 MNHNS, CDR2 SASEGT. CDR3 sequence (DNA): TGTGCCAGCAGTGAAATGGCCTCTGGGGCCAACGTCCTGACTTTC. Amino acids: CASSEMASGANVLTF.

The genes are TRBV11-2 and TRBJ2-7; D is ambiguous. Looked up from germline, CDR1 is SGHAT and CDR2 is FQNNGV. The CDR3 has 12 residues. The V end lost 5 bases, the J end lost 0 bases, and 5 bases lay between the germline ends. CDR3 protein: CASSISSYEQYF. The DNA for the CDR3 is TGTGCCAGCAGCATCTCCTCCTACGAGCAGTACTTC.

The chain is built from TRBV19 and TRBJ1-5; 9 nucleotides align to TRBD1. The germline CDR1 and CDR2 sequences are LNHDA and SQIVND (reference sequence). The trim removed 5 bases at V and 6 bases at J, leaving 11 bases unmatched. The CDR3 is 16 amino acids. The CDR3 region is CASSLWVGTGTQPQHF. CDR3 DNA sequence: TGTGCCAGTAGTCTATGGGTGGGGACAGGGACTCAGCCCCAGCATTTT.

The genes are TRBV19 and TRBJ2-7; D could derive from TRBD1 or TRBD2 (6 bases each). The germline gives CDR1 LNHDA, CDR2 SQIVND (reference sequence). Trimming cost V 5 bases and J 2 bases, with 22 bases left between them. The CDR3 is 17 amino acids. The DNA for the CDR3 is TGTGCCAGTAGTCCAGGGGCGGCGGGGACACTCCCCTACGAGCAGTACTTC. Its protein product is CASSPGAAGTLPYEQYF.

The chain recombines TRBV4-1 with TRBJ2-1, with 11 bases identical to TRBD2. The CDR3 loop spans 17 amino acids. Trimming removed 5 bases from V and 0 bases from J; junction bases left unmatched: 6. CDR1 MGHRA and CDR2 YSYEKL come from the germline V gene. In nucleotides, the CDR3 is TGCGCCAGCAGCGTGGGGACTAGCGGTAGCTCCTACAATGAGCAGTTCTTC. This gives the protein CASSVGTSGSSYNEQFF.

This CDR3 reads CAWIRSGGSLNQPQHF. CDR3 DNA: TGTGCCTGGATTCGGAGTGGGGGATCTCTCAATCAGCCCCAGCATTTT. The chain is built from TRBV30 and TRBJ1-5; tentative D call: TRBD1 (5 bases). Per germline, CDR1 GTSNPN and CDR2 SVGIG (reference sequence). The CDR3 runs 16 residues. The V end lost 4 bases, the J end lost 3 bases, and 19 bases lay between the germline ends.

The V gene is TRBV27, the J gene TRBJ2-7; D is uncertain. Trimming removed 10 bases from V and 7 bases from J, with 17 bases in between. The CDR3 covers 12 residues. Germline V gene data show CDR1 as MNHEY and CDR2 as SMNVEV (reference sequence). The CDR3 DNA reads TGTGCCACCAAGGACGGTCTTCGGGAGCAGTACTTC. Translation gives CATKDGLREQYF.

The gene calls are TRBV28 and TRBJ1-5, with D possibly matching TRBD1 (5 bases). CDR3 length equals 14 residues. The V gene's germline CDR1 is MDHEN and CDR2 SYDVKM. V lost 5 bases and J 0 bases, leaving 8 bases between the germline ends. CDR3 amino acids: CASSGGGSNQPQHF. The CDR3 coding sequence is TGTGCCAGCAGTGGTGGGGGTAGCAATCAGCCCCAGCATTTT.

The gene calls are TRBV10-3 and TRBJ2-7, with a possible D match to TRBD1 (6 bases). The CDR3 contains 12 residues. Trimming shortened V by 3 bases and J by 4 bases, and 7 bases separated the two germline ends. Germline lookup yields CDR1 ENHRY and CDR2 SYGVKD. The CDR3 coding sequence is TGTGCCATCAGTGAAACAGGGTACGAGCAGTACTTC. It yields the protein CAISETGYEQYF.

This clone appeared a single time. CDR3 coding DNA: TGTGCCAGCAGCCGTCGACTAGCGGGAGGGGAAGAGACCCAGTACTTC. It encodes CASSRRLAGGEETQYF. V usage is TRBV4-2 and J usage is TRBJ2-5; TRBD2 matches 14 bases. This CDR3 is 16 amino acids long. Looked up from germline, CDR1 is LGHNA and CDR2 is YNFKEQ. V dropped 4 bases and J dropped 3; count of bases not matched to a gene: 4.

The CDR3 DNA is TGTGCCAGCGTCCCGAACAGGGCGTCGAAGGAGCAGTACTTC. The encoded protein is CASVPNRASKEQYF. The J gene is TRBJ2-7, the V gene TRBV6-5; possible D gene TRBD1, 6 bases. Germline V CDR1 and CDR2: MNHEY, SVGAGI. Trimming pared 8 bases from V and 7 bases from J, leaving 21 bases between. The CDR3 runs 14 residues.